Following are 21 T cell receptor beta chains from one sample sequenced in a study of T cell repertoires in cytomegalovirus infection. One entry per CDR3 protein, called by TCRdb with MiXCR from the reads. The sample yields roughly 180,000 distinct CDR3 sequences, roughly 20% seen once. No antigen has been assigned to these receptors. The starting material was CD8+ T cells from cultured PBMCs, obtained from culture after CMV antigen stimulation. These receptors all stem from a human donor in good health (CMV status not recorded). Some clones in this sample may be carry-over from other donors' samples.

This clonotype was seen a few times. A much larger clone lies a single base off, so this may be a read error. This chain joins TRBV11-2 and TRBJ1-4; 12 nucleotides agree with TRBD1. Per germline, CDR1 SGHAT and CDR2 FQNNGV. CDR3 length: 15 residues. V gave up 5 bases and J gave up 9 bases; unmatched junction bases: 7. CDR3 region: CASSDRDRGLQKLFF. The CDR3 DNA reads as TGTGCCAGCAGCGATCGGGACAGGGGGCTTCAAAAACTGTTTTTT.

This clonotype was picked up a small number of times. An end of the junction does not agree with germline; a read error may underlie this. CDR3 coding DNA: TGCGCCAGCAGCCAAGATGTGACTAGCGGGGGTGTCTCCTACAATGGGCAGTTCTTC. Its translation: CASSQDVTSGGVSYNGQFF. The V gene is TRBV4-1, the J gene TRBJ2-1; 12 nucleotides match TRBD2. CDR3 length: 19 amino acids. Germline V gives CDR1 MGHRA, CDR2 YSYEKL.

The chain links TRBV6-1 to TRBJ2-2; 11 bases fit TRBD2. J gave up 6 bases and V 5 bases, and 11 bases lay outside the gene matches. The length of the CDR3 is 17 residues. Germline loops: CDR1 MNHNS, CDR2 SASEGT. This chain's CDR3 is CASSHSGGAEFPGELFF. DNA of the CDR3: TGTGCCAGCAGTCATAGCGGGGGGGCCGAGTTCCCCGGGGAGCTGTTTTTT.

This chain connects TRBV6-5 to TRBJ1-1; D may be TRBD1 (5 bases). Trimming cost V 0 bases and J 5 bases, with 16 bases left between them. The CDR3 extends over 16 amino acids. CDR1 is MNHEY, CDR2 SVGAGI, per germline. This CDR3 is CASSYSRDLPGTEAFF. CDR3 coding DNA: TGTGCCAGCAGTTACTCGAGAGACCTTCCAGGGACTGAAGCTTTCTTT.

CDR3 region: CASSRKLSGGNTEAFF. CDR3 DNA sequence: TGTGCCAGCAGCCGAAAACTGTCGGGGGGGAACACTGAAGCTTTCTTT. This chain uses TRBV7-6 with TRBJ1-1, with D maybe TRBD1 (5 bases). V was clipped by 5 bases and J by 1 base, with 17 bases between them. The V gene's germline CDR1 is SGHVS and CDR2 FNYEAQ. The CDR3 is 16 residues long.

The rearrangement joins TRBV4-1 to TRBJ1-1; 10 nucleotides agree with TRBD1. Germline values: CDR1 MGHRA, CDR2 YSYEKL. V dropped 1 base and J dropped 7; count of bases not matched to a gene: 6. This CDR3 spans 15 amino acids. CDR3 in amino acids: CASSQAGTGDVEAFF. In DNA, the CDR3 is TGCGCCAGCAGCCAAGCCGGGACAGGGGATGTTGAAGCTTTCTTT.

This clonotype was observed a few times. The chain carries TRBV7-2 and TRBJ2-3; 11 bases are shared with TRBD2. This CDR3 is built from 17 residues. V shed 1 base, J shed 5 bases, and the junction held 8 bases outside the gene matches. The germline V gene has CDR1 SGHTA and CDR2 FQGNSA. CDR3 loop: CASSLVIAGGRRDTQYF. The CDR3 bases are TGTGCCAGCAGCTTAGTTATAGCGGGGGGGCGTAGAGATACGCAGTATTTT.

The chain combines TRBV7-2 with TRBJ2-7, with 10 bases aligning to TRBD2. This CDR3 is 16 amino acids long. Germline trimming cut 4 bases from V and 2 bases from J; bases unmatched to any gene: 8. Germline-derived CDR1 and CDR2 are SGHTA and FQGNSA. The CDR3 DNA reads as TGTGCCAGCAGCTCCCCTAGCGGGGGTCATACCTACGAGCAGTACTTC. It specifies CASSSPSGGHTYEQYF.

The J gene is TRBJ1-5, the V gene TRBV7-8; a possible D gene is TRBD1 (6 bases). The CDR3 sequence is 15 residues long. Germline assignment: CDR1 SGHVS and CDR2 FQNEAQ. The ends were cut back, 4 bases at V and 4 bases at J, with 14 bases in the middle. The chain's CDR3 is CASSSLGTLNQPQHF. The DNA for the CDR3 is TGTGCCAGCAGCTCCCTCGGGACACTTAATCAGCCCCAGCATTTT.

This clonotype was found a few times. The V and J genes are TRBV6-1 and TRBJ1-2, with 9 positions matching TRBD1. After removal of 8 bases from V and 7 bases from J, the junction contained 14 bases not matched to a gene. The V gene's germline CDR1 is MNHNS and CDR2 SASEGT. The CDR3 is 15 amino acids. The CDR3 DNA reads TGTGCCAGCGGCGCTAACGGACAGGGGAAGATTGGCTACACCTTC. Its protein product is CASGANGQGKIGYTF.

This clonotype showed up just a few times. The CDR3 bases are TGTGCCAGCTCTTTTCGCGGGACAGGGTCTTTCGAGCAGTACTTC. Protein: CASSFRGTGSFEQYF. The gene calls are TRBV7-9 and TRBJ2-7, with 9 bases identical to TRBD1. The CDR3 extends over 15 amino acids. V lost 8 bases and J lost 6; bases outside the gene matches: 14. CDR1 and CDR2 (germline): SEHNR, FQNEAQ (reference sequence).

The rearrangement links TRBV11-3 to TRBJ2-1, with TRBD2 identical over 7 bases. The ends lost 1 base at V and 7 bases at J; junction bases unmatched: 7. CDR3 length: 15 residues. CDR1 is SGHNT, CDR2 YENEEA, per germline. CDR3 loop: CASSLVPAGKNEQFF. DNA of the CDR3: TGTGCCAGCAGCTTAGTTCCAGCGGGGAAGAATGAGCAGTTCTTC.

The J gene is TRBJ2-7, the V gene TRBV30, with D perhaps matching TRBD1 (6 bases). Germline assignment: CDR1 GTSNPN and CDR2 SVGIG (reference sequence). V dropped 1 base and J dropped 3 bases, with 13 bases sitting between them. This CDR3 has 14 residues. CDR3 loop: CAWSEGDIFYEQYF. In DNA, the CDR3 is TGTGCCTGGAGTGAGGGGGATATCTTCTACGAGCAGTACTTC.

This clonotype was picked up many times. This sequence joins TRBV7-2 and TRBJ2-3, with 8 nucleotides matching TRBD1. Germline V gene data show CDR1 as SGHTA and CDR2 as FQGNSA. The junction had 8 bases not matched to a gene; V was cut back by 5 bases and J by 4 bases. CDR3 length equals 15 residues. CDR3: CASSPRTGRPDTQYF. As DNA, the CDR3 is TGTGCCAGCAGCCCCCGGACAGGGAGGCCAGATACGCAGTATTTT.

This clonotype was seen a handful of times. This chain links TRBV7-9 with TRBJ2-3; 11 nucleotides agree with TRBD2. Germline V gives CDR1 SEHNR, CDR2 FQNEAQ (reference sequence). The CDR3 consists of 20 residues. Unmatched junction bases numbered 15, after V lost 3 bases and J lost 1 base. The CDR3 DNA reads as TGTGCCAGCAGCTTCACTAGCGGGGGCGACCAGAATATTCGCACAGATACGCAGTATTTT. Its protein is CASSFTSGGDQNIRTDTQYF.

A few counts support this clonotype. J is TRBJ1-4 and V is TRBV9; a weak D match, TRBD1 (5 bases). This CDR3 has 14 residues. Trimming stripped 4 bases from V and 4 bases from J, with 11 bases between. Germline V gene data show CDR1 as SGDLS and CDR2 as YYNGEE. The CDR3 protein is CASSKDSLNEKLFF. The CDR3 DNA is TGTGCCAGCAGCAAAGACAGCCTTAATGAAAAACTGTTTTTT.

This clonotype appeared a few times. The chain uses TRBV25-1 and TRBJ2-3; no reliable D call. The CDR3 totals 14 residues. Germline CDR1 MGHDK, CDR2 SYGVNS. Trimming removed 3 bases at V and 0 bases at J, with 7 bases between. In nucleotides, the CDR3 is TGTGCCAGCAGTGAGGAACAGAGCACAGATACGCAGTATTTT. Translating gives CASSEEQSTDTQYF.

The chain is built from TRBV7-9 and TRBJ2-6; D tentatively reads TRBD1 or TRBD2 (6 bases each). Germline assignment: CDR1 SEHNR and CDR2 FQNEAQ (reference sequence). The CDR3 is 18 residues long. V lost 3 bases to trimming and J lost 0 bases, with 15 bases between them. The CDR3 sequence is CASSLGRGEASGANVLTF. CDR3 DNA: TGTGCCAGCAGCTTGGGTAGGGGGGAAGCCTCTGGGGCCAACGTCCTGACTTTC.

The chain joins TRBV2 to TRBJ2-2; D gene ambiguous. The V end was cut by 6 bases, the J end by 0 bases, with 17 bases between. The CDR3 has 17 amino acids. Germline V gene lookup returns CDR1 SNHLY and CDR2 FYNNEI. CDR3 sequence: CASSVFVTTANTGELFF. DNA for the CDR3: TGTGCCAGCAGCGTCTTTGTGACAACCGCGAACACCGGGGAGCTGTTTTTT.

In DNA, the CDR3 is TGTGCCAGCAGTTTCTACAGTTCCTACGAGCAGTACTTC. Its translation is CASSFYSSYEQYF. The chain is built from TRBV27 and TRBJ2-7; D remains ambiguous. V was pared by 3 bases and J by 1 base, with 7 bases between. CDR1 is MNHEY and CDR2 is SMNVEV in the germline V gene (reference sequence). The CDR3 has 13 residues.

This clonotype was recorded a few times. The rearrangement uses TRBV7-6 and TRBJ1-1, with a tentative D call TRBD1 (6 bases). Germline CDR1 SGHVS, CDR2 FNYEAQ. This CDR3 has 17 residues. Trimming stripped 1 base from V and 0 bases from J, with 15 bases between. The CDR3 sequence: CASSLEKGRGLNTEAFF. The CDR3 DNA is TGTGCCAGCAGCTTAGAGAAGGGCAGGGGCCTGAACACTGAAGCTTTCTTT.